Each of the 4 T cell receptor beta chains below was sequenced from the same sample in a study of T cell repertoires in ileal Crohn's disease. TCRdb's copy holds only in-frame clones and misses some; the assay was immunoSEQ multiplex PCR. The data hold roughly 15,000 clones, with roughly three quarters observed a single time. Time point specified: inflamed ileum from the surgical specimen. Sequences were obtained from ileal tissue. The receptor source for this set is an adult with Crohn's disease.

This clone was counted only a few times. The genes are TRBV6-4 and TRBJ2-3, with 10 bases identical to TRBD2. The CDR3 contains 15 residues. The trim removed 4 bases at V and 2 bases at J, leaving 3 bases unmatched. Germline V lookup: CDR1 MRHNA, CDR2 SNTAGT. CDR3 region: CASSASGGATDTQYF. Written as DNA, the CDR3 is TGTGCCAGCAGTGCAAGCGGGGGGGCCACAGATACGCAGTATTTT.

Note on this clone: The junction shows a germline mismatch at one end, possibly a read error. The chain joins TRBV14 to TRBJ2-7; the D gene could be TRBD1 or TRBD2 (5 bases each). The CDR3 extends over 11 amino acids. Germline-derived CDR1 and CDR2 are SGHDN and FVKESK. CDR3: CASSQVGEANF. For the CDR3, the DNA is TGTGCCAGCAGCCAAGTGGGGGAAGCAAATTTC.

By share of the sample, this clone is medium-sized. The chain is built from TRBV9 and TRBJ2-1, with D perhaps matching TRBD1 (6 bases). Trimming took 0 bases from V and 4 from J, leaving 11 bases between them. This CDR3 is built from 15 residues. Germline V gene lookup returns CDR1 SGDLS and CDR2 YYNGEE. The CDR3 reads CASSVAQGAYNEQFF. CDR3 in DNA: TGTGCCAGCAGCGTAGCACAGGGTGCTTACAATGAGCAGTTCTTC.

This chain links TRBV6-1 with TRBJ1-4; a possible D gene is TRBD1 (5 bases). The CDR3 contains 14 residues. Per the germline V gene, CDR1 is MNHNS and CDR2 is SASEGT. Trimming stripped 2 bases from V and 4 bases from J, with 8 bases between. CDR3 sequence reads: CASSEPRGNEKLFF. The CDR3 nucleotides read TGTGCCAGCAGTGAACCGAGGGGTAATGAAAAACTGTTTTTT.